What follows are 23 T cell receptor beta chains derived from one specimen sequenced in a study of T cells in Graves' hyperthyroidism and ophthalmopathy. Regions amplified from RNA transcripts were the TCR beta CDR3 regions. Initially, a first-round RT-PCR of the TCR CDR3 employed the HTBI primer set. In TCRdb, the multiplex PCR reads were re-called with MiXCR into one record per CDR3 protein. Of over 700,000 distinct CDR3 sequences listed, 35% are singletons. The sample comprised blood. These receptors were obtained from a middle-aged woman with Graves' hyperthyroidism.

The sample holds many counts of this clonotype. The chain uses TRBV20-1 and TRBJ2-7, with 10 bases lining up with TRBD2. There are 15 residues in the CDR3. J gave up 7 bases and V 2 bases, and 11 bases lay outside the gene matches. Germline CDR1 DFQATT, CDR2 SNEGSKA (reference sequence). The CDR3 loop is CSARKASGSVEEQYF. DNA of the CDR3: TGCAGTGCTAGAAAGGCTAGCGGGAGTGTGGAAGAGCAGTACTTC.

In this sample, this clonotype turned up many times. This chain uses TRBV7-2 with TRBJ1-2, with D possibly matching TRBD1 (6 bases). CDR3 length equals 12 residues. Germline V lookup: CDR1 SGHTA, CDR2 FQGNSA. V lost 5 bases to trimming and J lost 7 bases, with 11 bases between them. CDR3 residues: CASSPGQRGYTF. The CDR3 DNA reads as TGTGCCAGCAGCCCCGGACAGCGTGGCTACACCTTC.

About this clonotype itself: Just one base apart from a much larger clone, this may be a read error. It is likely a read error, because the conserved phenylalanine at the end of the CDR3 is missing. The chain has TRBV13 and TRBJ2-5; possibly TRBD1 for D (6 bases). The V gene lost 4 bases and the J gene lost 10 bases, with 16 bases spanning the gap. The CDR3 sequence is 13 residues long. Germline CDR1 PRHDT, CDR2 FYEKMQ (reference sequence). The CDR3 reads CASSSRNREGQYL. CDR3 bases: TGTGCCAGCAGCTCCCGAAACAGGGAAGGCCAGTACCTC.

V gene TRBV12-3 or TRBV12-4 combines with J gene TRBJ1-3; the D gene is possibly TRBD1 (6 bases). This CDR3 has 17 amino acids. V was clipped by 5 bases and J by 0 bases, with 17 bases between them. CDR3 sequence (DNA): TGTGCCAGCAGTCTTTACACAGGGATAAGCTCTGGAAACACCATATATTTT. It yields the protein CASSLYTGISSGNTIYF.

At least ten counts were recorded for this clonotype. The CDR3 DNA is TGCGCCAGCAGTGACGGGCAGGGGATATGGTATGGCTACACCTTC. Translation: CASSDGQGIWYGYTF. This chain connects TRBV10-2 to TRBJ1-2, with D perhaps TRBD1 (6 bases). There are 15 residues in the CDR3. Between the trimmed V and J ends, which lost 3 bases and 5 bases, there was a span of 16 bases. From germline, CDR1 is WSHSY and CDR2 SAAADI.

This rearrangement joins TRBV2 to TRBJ2-7; D is unresolved. The germline V gene has CDR1 SNHLY and CDR2 FYNNEI. The CDR3 has 12 amino acids. Trimming removed 2 bases from V and 9 bases from J, with 11 bases in between. The CDR3 DNA sequence: TGTGCCAGCAGTGAATCAGTAATCGGGCAGTACTTC. Translating gives CASSESVIGQYF.

In its sample, this clonotype was seen many times. In nucleotides, the CDR3 is TGTGCCAGCACTTCTTCTGGAAACACCATATATTTT. Translation gives CASTSSGNTIYF. This chain uses TRBV6-5 with TRBJ1-3; no clear D. This CDR3 comprises 12 residues. Trimming pared 7 bases from V and 1 base from J, leaving 5 bases between. From germline, CDR1 is MNHEY and CDR2 SVGAGI.

Notes on this clonotype: It may be a read error: a sequence one base away is much more abundant. The chain is built from TRBV7-9 and TRBJ2-5; a possible D gene is TRBD1 (5 bases). The CDR3 contains 15 residues. Per germline, CDR1 SEHNR and CDR2 FQNEAQ (reference sequence). The V and J ends lost 0 bases and 9 bases respectively, with 17 bases between them. The CDR3 bases are TGTGCCAGCAGCTTAGCGGGCAGGGCTCGGGTGGCCCAGTACTTC. Translating it yields CASSLAGRARVAQYF.

This clonotype was observed a few times. V gene TRBV5-1 combines with J gene TRBJ1-1; D is possibly TRBD1 (6 bases). From germline, CDR1 is SGHRS and CDR2 YFSETQ. The CDR3 loop spans 16 amino acids. Trimming took off 4 bases at V and 4 bases at J, with 20 bases between the two ends. Here the CDR3 DNA reads TGCGCCAGCAGCCTCTATGGGAAGGGGGTGATCACTGAAGCTTTCTTT. Encoded protein: CASSLYGKGVITEAFF.

The chain combines TRBV25-1 with TRBJ1-2, with D unclear. The CDR3 covers 16 residues. Trimming removed 4 bases from V and 6 bases from J, with 21 bases in between. Germline V gene sequence: CDR1 MGHDK, CDR2 SYGVNS. CDR3 nucleotides: TGTGCCAGCAGTGCTAGGCTTCAGTACTCTCGTGATGGCTACACCTTC. Its translation: CASSARLQYSRDGYTF.

The chain has TRBV10-3 and TRBJ1-1, with D unclear. This CDR3 spans 15 amino acids. Trimming left V 2 bases short and J 4 bases short, with 14 bases between. In germline, CDR1 is ENHRY, CDR2 SYGVKD. The CDR3 DNA reads TGTGCCATCAGTGAGGCCAGGCTGTCCCCCACTGAAGCTTTCTTT. It translates to CAISEARLSPTEAFF.

The V and J genes are TRBV7-9 and TRBJ1-1, with 7 bases aligning to TRBD1. This CDR3 region has 14 residues. Germline CDR1 and CDR2: SEHNR and FQNEAQ (reference sequence). The V gene end was trimmed by 8 bases and the J gene end by 1 base; junction bases not matched to a gene: 7. The CDR3 is CASAPGTENTEAFF. In DNA form, the CDR3 reads TGTGCCAGCGCCCCCGGGACAGAGAACACTGAAGCTTTCTTT.

On this clonotype: Being one base from a much bigger clone, this may be a read error. The genes are TRBV9 and TRBJ1-2; D not resolved. Trimming removed 3 bases from V and 8 bases from J, with 17 bases in between. Germline CDR1 SGDLS, CDR2 YYNGEE. The CDR3 is 14 amino acids. The CDR3 loop is CASSEAPRIPGYTF. In DNA form, the CDR3 reads TGTGCCAGCAGCGAAGCGCCAAGGATTCCAGGCTACACCTTC.

This chain joins TRBV6-5 and TRBJ1-1; D perhaps matches TRBD1 (6 bases). The CDR3 has 16 residues. Germline-derived CDR1 and CDR2 are MNHEY and SVGAGI. V lost 0 bases and J 0 bases, leaving 11 bases between the germline ends. The CDR3 sequence is CASSYSKDRMNTEAFF. The CDR3 bases are TGTGCCAGCAGTTACTCAAAGGACAGAATGAACACTGAAGCTTTCTTT.

Concerning this clonotype: Sequence at one end of the junction differs from germline and may be a read error. The genes are TRBV11-2 and TRBJ2-2; D possibly matches TRBD1 or TRBD2 (6 bases each). Germline-derived CDR1 and CDR2 are SGHAT and FQNNGV. The CDR3 is 15 amino acids. CDR3 sequence: CASSIEGGQTGELFF. CDR3 bases: TGTGCCAGCAGCATAGAGGGGGGACAAACCGGGGAGCTGTTTTTT. Using reference TRBV11-2 and TRBJ2-2 for the parts outside the CDR3, the full variable domain is EAGVAQSPRYKIIEKRQSVAFWCNPISGHATLYWYQQILGQGPKLLIQFQNNGVVDDSQLPKDRFSAERLKGVDSTLKIQPAKLEDSAVYLCASSIEGGQTGELFFGEGSRLTVL.

This clonotype was found a few times. The V gene is TRBV5-5, the J gene TRBJ1-4; 9 bases match TRBD1. The CDR3 is 15 residues long. Germline CDR1 SGHKS, CDR2 YYEKEE (reference sequence). V shed 4 bases and J 4 bases; nucleotides not matched to a gene: 5. This chain's CDR3 is CASSRGQGINEKLFF. The CDR3, as DNA: TGTGCCAGCAGCCGTGGACAGGGGATTAATGAAAAACTGTTTTTT.

This clonotype was recorded many times. The chain combines TRBV2 with TRBJ2-5, with D perhaps matching TRBD1 (6 bases). The V gene lost 7 bases and the J gene lost 2 bases, with 17 bases spanning the gap. The CDR3 covers 15 residues. Germline V gene sequence: CDR1 SNHLY, CDR2 FYNNEI. CDR3 loop: CASIAAPDSQETQYF. Written as DNA, the CDR3 is TGTGCCAGCATCGCCGCGCCGGACAGTCAAGAGACCCAGTACTTC.

This clonotype showed up many times. This chain links TRBV19 with TRBJ1-3; unclear D gene. The V gene lost 3 bases and the J gene lost 1 base, with 7 bases spanning the gap. CDR1 LNHDA and CDR2 SQIVND come from the germline V gene (reference sequence). The CDR3 runs to 14 residues. CDR3 coding DNA: TGTGCCAGTAGTATCCGCGGGTCTGGAAACACCATATATTTT. Translation gives CASSIRGSGNTIYF.

This chain's CDR3 is CSAKIRGLSIGEAFF. The DNA of the CDR3 is TGCAGTGCTAAGATCAGGGGGCTTAGTATAGGTGAAGCTTTCTTT. The gene calls are TRBV20-1 and TRBJ1-1; 8 nucleotides agree with TRBD1. The CDR3 spans 15 residues. V lost 4 bases to trimming and J lost 7 bases; unmatched junction nucleotides: 14. Germline V lookup: CDR1 DFQATT, CDR2 SNEGSKA (reference sequence).

The table lists this clonotype with a few counts. The chain is built from TRBV5-1 and TRBJ2-3; D unresolved. CDR3 length equals 14 residues. Trimming removed 1 base at V and 2 bases at J, with 8 bases between. Per the germline V gene, CDR1 is SGHRS and CDR2 is YFSETQ. Here the CDR3 DNA reads TGCGCCAGCAGCTTGACAGCTTTCACAGATACGCAGTATTTT. It translates to CASSLTAFTDTQYF.

This clonotype showed up just a few times. At one boundary the junction diverges from the germline segment, which might be a read error. The V gene is TRBV10-3, the J gene TRBJ2-7, with 12 positions matching TRBD2. CDR3 length: 20 residues. Germline loops: CDR1 ENHRY, CDR2 SYGVKD. In nucleotides, the CDR3 is TGTGCCAGCAGTATCACCCCCCAGCTGCTAGCGGGAGGGAAAACCTACGAGCAGTACTTC. Translating gives CASSITPQLLAGGKTYEQYF.

This clonotype was recorded only once. The CDR3 loop reads CSAREIQGYGPQYF. The CDR3 nucleotides are TGCAGTGCTAGAGAGATACAGGGATATGGGCCCCAGTACTTC. The rearrangement uses TRBV20-1 and TRBJ2-5, with a tentative D call TRBD1 (6 bases). The germline V and J ends were trimmed by 0 bases and 9 bases, with 17 bases remaining between them. The V gene's germline CDR1 is DFQATT and CDR2 SNEGSKA (reference sequence). The CDR3 runs to 14 residues.

This chain links TRBV20-1 with TRBJ1-3; TRBD1 matches 8 bases. V dropped 0 bases and J dropped 0; count of bases not matched to a gene: 1. Germline CDR1 and CDR2: DFQATT and SNEGSKA (reference sequence). This CDR3 has 15 residues. For the CDR3, the DNA is TGCAGTGCTAGAGACGACAGGGGCTCTGGAAACACCATATATTTT. It encodes CSARDDRGSGNTIYF.